The source of this TCR beta chain is a study of shared clonotypes between healthy human individuals (dated by TCRdb to the early 2020s). Regarding the research as a whole: A couple of women and a few men aged 18 to 49 years were included in the cohort. Per donor, three plates each were used for CD4 naive and CD4 memory, two for CD8 naive, and one for CD8 memory. Blood TCR repertoires of a handful of healthy adults were deeply sequenced to estimate repertoire size and the extent of clonotype sharing between individuals. To increase sequencing depth and limit assay-specific biases, TCR repertoire library preparation and sequencing were carried out by different laboratories using diverse techniques. Each donor's leukapheresis produced roughly between roughly 0.85 and 10 billion PBMCs. What the research found in general, with its limitations: Sampling was limited to blood, and TCR repertoires in tissue likely differ from TCR repertoires in blood. When a few donors were compared, the shared fraction of clonotypes was about 5% for naive CD4, roughly 3.3% for naive CD8, more than 2% for memory CD4, and around 0.37% for memory CD8. Naive subsets generally had larger estimated clonotype richness than memory subsets. The small number of donors limited the genetic and exposure-history diversity represented. Incomplete sequencing was indicated by rarefaction of sorted-subset datasets, despite the large sequencing depth. Based on pairwise subsampling, the degree of clonotype sharing among donors was expected to be affected by sequencing depth. Compared with non-shared clonotypes, clonotypes shared by all four sorted-subset donors had higher generation probabilities.

CD8 naive samples were obtained by positive selection for CCR7 among CD45RO-negative cells, yielding a CD45RA+CCR7+ population from which TemRA cells were excluded. Donors were healthy HIV-negative adults with no recently reported acute infections or vaccinations. Every donor was a Caucasian adult living in Nashville, Tennessee, USA. Blood was collected by leukapheresis, and PBMCs were isolated by Ficoll-Histopaque density gradient centrifugation and then cryopreserved in liquid nitrogen vapor phase. Analytical flow cytometry was used to check the purity and quantity of every magnetically sorted T cell population. Each sorted fraction had its genomic DNA isolated and then quantified by UV absorbance on a Nanodrop 2000c. Concerning this clone: What this receptor recognizes is not known. The sample holds no much larger clone one base away, and base qualities are not on file.

Using the deep immunoSEQ assay, TCR CDR3 regions were amplified from genomic DNA by multiplex PCR. Extracted genomic DNA from each cell subset was distributed evenly across all wells of several immunoSEQ 96-well plates, and each plate was treated as a replicate. For sorted subsets, each replicate PCR was loaded with around 220 ng genomic DNA, equivalent to 30,000 or so T cell genomes. Purified libraries were measured with a Qubit 3.0 fluorometer, size-checked on a Bioanalyzer 2100, and measured again with the KAPA Library Quantification kit. A separate single-read 150-cycle Illumina NextSeq 550 flow cell was used to sequence each immunoSEQ 96-well plate. The paper's data handling went like this. Because only junctional sequences without quality scores were contained in the immunoSEQ output, filtering matching that applied to full-length reads could not be performed. To assign V/J genes and CDR3, sequences were annotated using PyIR, a Python wrapper for IgBLAST v1.9, with IMGT germline references. Reads with weak V/J assignments (E-value above 1e-6), missing CDR3, stop codons, out-of-frame junctions, or ambiguous translated residues were removed. V3J clonotypes were defined as sequences sharing an identical inferred V gene, J gene, and CDR3 amino acid sequence. The percentage overlap between two repertoires was calculated by dividing the number of shared unique clonotypes by the size of the smaller repertoire. RTK rarefaction, the Chao1 estimator, and Recon v2.1 estimates of unobserved clonotypes were used to assess repertoire richness. Generation probabilities were computed with OLGA for all TCRbeta clonotypes obtained by the gDNA method from a few donors. TCRdb carries this immuneACCESS record with in-frame sequences only. Its versions omit some clonotypes, under half of them owing to an unresolved V gene in the studies checked, with the rest unexplained. V, J and clone size reflect that table, while D and trimming were determined from the DNA. Across this sample there are about 2.1 million clones, with just over 90% seen only once. The top ten clonotypes cover roughly 1.7% of the sample.

The junction shows trimming of 3 bases on V and 4 bases on J, and the gene matches do not reach 15 bases of it. The CDR3 contains 19 residues, cysteine and phenylalanine counted. Kept here is only the CDR3 DNA, which spans 57 bases and is read in frame from base 1. The germline V gene (reference sequence) sets CDR1 to MNHEY and CDR2 to SMNVEV. The receptor comes from a man aged 18 to 29 in good health. Some clones in this sample may be carry-over from other donors' samples. Here the chain combines TRBV27 and TRBJ2-5; 12 bases in the junction line up with TRBD2. The sample taken for sequencing was naive CD8+ T cells from PBMCs. The cell subset or site label, as the study defines it: CD45RA+CCR7+. The nucleotide sequence reads as follows: TGTGCCAGCAGTTTCCGTTTGGGGTCTAGCGGGAGGGATAGAGAGACCCAGTACTTC. Its protein product is CASSFRLGSSGRDRETQYF.